Listed below are T cell receptor beta chains from one sample, sequenced in a study of cytomegalovirus exposure and HLA in healthy donors. Repertoires were generated with immunoSEQ multiplex PCR, while TCRdb's copy carries only in-frame clones and drops some. Counted here are 120,000 or so clones, roughly 80% occurring once; the ten biggest clones make up roughly 1.8%. What was sequenced was PBMCs. Receptors originate from a man between 18 and 35 years old in good health and CMV-seronegative. Each CDR3 is given with its conserved first and last residue. D genes are given only for firm matches. A clone size is listed for some rows: how often the clone was seen (once, few, many), or a class if it is expanded.

cdr3_nt cdr3_aa d_call j_call v_call clone_size
TGTGCCAGCAGTTACTCCCCAGGGTCGGGTCAGCCCCAGCATTTT CASSYSPGSGQPQHF - TRBJ1-5 TRBV6-5 -
TGTGCCAGTAGTACACAGGGGTCACAGACCCAGTACTTC CASSTQGSQTQYF TRBD1 TRBJ2-5 TRBV19 -
TGTGCCAGCAGCCTCGAAAGTCCGGGACAGGACGACGAGCAGTACTTC CASSLESPGQDDEQYF TRBD1 TRBJ2-7 TRBV4-2 -
TGTGCCAGTAGTATAGATCCGGGGGGCACCGATACGCAGTATTTT CASSIDPGGTDTQYF - TRBJ2-3 TRBV19 -
TGTGCCAGCAGTTACGGCGGGGGGTACAATGAGCAGTTCTTC CASSYGGGYNEQFF TRBD2 TRBJ2-1 TRBV6-5 few
TGTGCCAGCAGCTTTATTGCCGGGGAGCTGTTTTTT CASSFIAGELFF - TRBJ2-2 TRBV11-3 -
TGTGCCAGCAGCCTTAGGACAGGGCGTAAGACCGGGGAGCTGTTTTTT CASSLRTGRKTGELFF TRBD1 TRBJ2-2 TRBV5-4 -
TGTGCCAGTAGTGCCTACCTGACAGGGTTCCAAGAGACCCAGTACTTC CASSAYLTGFQETQYF TRBD1 TRBJ2-5 TRBV19 -
TGCGCCAGCAGTCCGATCCAGCAGACTTCACCCTACGAGCAGTACTTC CASSPIQQTSPYEQYF - TRBJ2-7 TRBV23-1 once
TGTGCCAGCAGCCCCCCGGGGGGAGACGAGCAGTACTTC CASSPPGGDEQYF TRBD2 TRBJ2-7 TRBV11-2 -
TGTGCCAGTAGGAACAGGGCCTCTAACTATGGCTACACCTTC CASRNRASNYGYTF - TRBJ1-2 TRBV6-1 -
TGTGCCAGCAGGGGGCTAGCGGGGGACAATGAGCAGTTCTTC CASRGLAGDNEQFF TRBD2 TRBJ2-1 TRBV6-1 -
TGTGCCAGCTCACCAACCCTAGCGGGCTACACAGATACGCAGTATTTT CASSPTLAGYTDTQYF TRBD2 TRBJ2-3 TRBV18 -
TGCAGCGTTGATGTGGGGGCGCTAGGGGCCAACGTCCTGACTTTC CSVDVGALGANVLTF - TRBJ2-6 TRBV29-1 -
TGTGCCAGCAGCCAAGGGACGGAGGGCGCACCCCTCCACTTT CASSQGTEGAPLHF - TRBJ1-6 TRBV4-2 -
TGTGCCAGCAGCTTAAGCCCAGGATCCAACTATGGCTACACCTTC CASSLSPGSNYGYTF - TRBJ1-2 TRBV7-9 -
TGTGCCAGTAGCCGTCCGACGGGAGGCAATCAGCCCCAGCATTTT CASSRPTGGNQPQHF - TRBJ1-5 TRBV19 -